One and the same sample provided the 17 T cell receptor beta chains below, sequenced in a study of memory CD4+ T cells and cytomegalovirus serostatus. Single viable CD3+CD4+CD8-CD45RO+ cells were sorted as the memory CD4+ T cells. Profiling relied on immunoSEQ multiplex PCR, and the TCRdb table lists in-frame clones only, not all of them. The sample consists of approximately 46,000 clones, around four fifths of them appearing once. Input material: memory CD4+ T cells from blood. The receptors originated from an adult in good health and CMV-seronegative.

The chain joins TRBV2 to TRBJ1-2; D is uncertain. The germline V gene has CDR1 SNHLY and CDR2 FYNNEI. The CDR3 is 13 residues long. V shed 7 bases and J shed 3 bases, with 12 bases lying between them. This CDR3 reads CASIVGTDYGYTF. The DNA for the CDR3 is TGTGCCAGCATAGTGGGAACGGACTATGGCTACACCTTC.

CDR3 residues: CASSQGDRDDNEQFF. In DNA, the CDR3 is TGCGCCAGCAGCCAAGGAGACAGGGACGACAATGAGCAGTTCTTC. This chain connects TRBV4-1 to TRBJ2-1, with TRBD1 matching over 7 bases. The length of the CDR3 is 15 residues. With V trimmed by 1 base and J by 5 bases, 5 bases remained unmatched. Germline loops: CDR1 MGHRA, CDR2 YSYEKL.

V is TRBV18 and J is TRBJ1-2, with D maybe TRBD1 (6 bases). CDR1 and CDR2 (germline): KGHSH, LQKENI. The CDR3 covers 14 residues. The V and J ends lost 2 bases and 2 bases respectively, with 9 bases between them. Here the CDR3 DNA reads TGTGCCAGCTCACCAGCCAGGGGCAACTATGGCTACACCTTC. This sequence encodes CASSPARGNYGYTF.

The gene calls are TRBV5-1 and TRBJ2-3, with 11 bases aligning to TRBD2. Germline V gene sequence: CDR1 SGHRS, CDR2 YFSETQ. The trim removed 0 bases at V and 3 bases at J, leaving 3 bases unmatched. This CDR3 spans 16 amino acids. This chain's CDR3 is CASSLEGLAVTDTQYF. The CDR3 bases are TGCGCCAGCAGCTTGGAGGGACTAGCGGTGACAGATACGCAGTATTTT.

CDR3: CASSVEFKGAFF. CDR3 bases: TGTGCCAGCAGCGTAGAATTCAAGGGGGCTTTCTTT. The rearrangement joins TRBV9 to TRBJ1-1, with D perhaps TRBD1 (5 bases). Germline V gives CDR1 SGDLS, CDR2 YYNGEE. This CDR3 spans 12 amino acids. Trimming stripped 0 bases from V and 11 bases from J, with 11 bases between.

The chain is built from TRBV5-4 and TRBJ2-1; 8 nucleotides align to TRBD2. With V trimmed by 4 bases and J by 9 bases, 9 bases remained unmatched. The CDR3 has 14 residues. The germline V gene has CDR1 SGHNT and CDR2 YYREEE (reference sequence). CDR3 sequence (DNA): TGTGCCAGCAGCACCGGGGGGGCCAAGGGTGAGCAGTTCTTC. Translating gives CASSTGGAKGEQFF.

About this clone itself: Germline is not matched at one junction end, which may reflect a read error. The chain combines TRBV2 with TRBJ2-7; 11 bases fit TRBD1. Germline assignment: CDR1 SNHLY and CDR2 FYNNEI. The CDR3 contains 11 residues. CDR3 protein: CASSEGTGGHF. For the CDR3, the DNA is TGTGCCAGCAGTGAGGGGACAGGGGGACACTTC.

The rearrangement uses TRBV2 and TRBJ2-3, with D perhaps matching TRBD1 (6 bases). The CDR3 contains 15 residues. Between the trimmed V and J ends, which lost 8 bases and 1 base, there was a span of 16 bases. Germline assignment: CDR1 SNHLY and CDR2 FYNNEI. CDR3 in DNA: TGTGCCAGCTTATCGACAGGCTCGGGCACAGATACGCAGTATTTT. The encoded protein is CASLSTGSGTDTQYF. The full variable domain, rest sourced from reference TRBV2 and TRBJ2-3, is EPEVTQTPSHQVTQMGQEVILRCVPISNHLYFYWYRQILGQKVEFLVSFYNNEISEKSEIFDDQFSVERPDGSNFTLKIRSTKLEDSAMYFCASLSTGSGTDTQYFGPGTRLTVL.

This chain links TRBV2 with TRBJ2-3, with D maybe TRBD2 (6 bases). This CDR3 is 16 amino acids long. From germline, CDR1 is SNHLY and CDR2 FYNNEI. Trimming shortened V by 6 bases and J by 1 base, and 17 bases separated the two germline ends. Written as DNA, the CDR3 is TGTGCCAGCAGGGCTACGACTAGTTGGGGCACAGATACGCAGTATTTT. This sequence encodes CASRATTSWGTDTQYF.

V usage is TRBV5-6 and J usage is TRBJ1-2, with D perhaps matching TRBD1 (5 bases). Germline CDR1 reads SGHDT; CDR2 reads YYEEEE. V lost 5 bases and J lost 5, with 13 bases in between. The CDR3 extends over 13 amino acids. The CDR3 reads CASRQGPLYGYTF. DNA of the CDR3: TGTGCCAGCAGGCAGGGTCCTTTATATGGCTACACCTTC.

The chain links TRBV5-1 to TRBJ2-1; D uncertain. The length of the CDR3 is 15 residues. CDR1 SGHRS and CDR2 YFSETQ come from the germline V gene. V was clipped by 2 bases and J by 4 bases, with 13 bases between them. The CDR3 DNA reads TGCGCCAGCAGCTTCGCCCAATCAAGATACAATGAGCAGTTCTTC. Protein sequence: CASSFAQSRYNEQFF.

V usage is TRBV19 and J usage is TRBJ1-5, with a weak D call TRBD1 (5 bases). Trimming cost V 10 bases and J 0 bases, with 13 bases left between them. Germline V gene lookup returns CDR1 LNHDA and CDR2 SQIVND (reference sequence). CDR3 length: 14 amino acids. Here the CDR3 DNA reads TGTGCCACAACCAAGGGGAATAGCAATCAGCCCCAGCATTTT. This gives the protein CATTKGNSNQPQHF.

V is TRBV18 and J is TRBJ2-3; 10 nucleotides agree with TRBD2. J gave up 4 bases and V 0 bases, and 1 base lay outside the gene matches. Germline V gene lookup returns CDR1 KGHSH and CDR2 LQKENI. This CDR3 is built from 15 residues. In DNA form, the CDR3 reads TGTGCCAGCTCACCACCCCTAGCGGGGGCAGATACGCAGTATTTT. As protein: CASSPPLAGADTQYF.

This chain uses TRBV11-1 with TRBJ2-3; possibly TRBD1 for D (6 bases). Germline V gives CDR1 SGHAT, CDR2 FQDESV (reference sequence). The V gene lost 6 bases and the J gene lost 4 bases, with 17 bases spanning the gap. The CDR3 length is 15 residues. CDR3 residues: CASSPIRGWADTQYF. The CDR3 DNA reads as TGTGCCAGCAGTCCGATCAGGGGATGGGCAGATACGCAGTATTTT.

The CDR3 sequence is CASRNLRQGMGTQYF. CDR3 DNA: TGTGCCAGCAGAAACCTCCGGCAGGGAATGGGGACCCAGTACTTC. The rearrangement links TRBV11-2 to TRBJ2-5; maybe TRBD1 (5 bases). Per the germline V gene, CDR1 is SGHAT and CDR2 is FQNNGV. V was cut by 6 bases and J by 7 bases, with 21 bases left in between. CDR3 length equals 15 residues.

The chain couples TRBV7-6 to TRBJ2-1, with D unclear. The CDR3 contains 13 residues. Germline CDR1 reads SGHVS; CDR2 reads FNYEAQ. The germline V and J ends were trimmed by 5 bases and 6 bases, with 11 bases remaining between them. The CDR3 region is CASSLATRNEQFF. CDR3 nucleotide sequence: TGTGCCAGCAGCCTGGCCACTCGCAATGAGCAGTTCTTC.

The CDR3 here is CATTLRALGTEAFF. The CDR3 DNA reads as TGTGCCACCACCTTAAGGGCTTTGGGCACTGAAGCTTTCTTT. The chain is built from TRBV18 and TRBJ1-1; D is undetermined. Germline V gene sequence: CDR1 KGHSH, CDR2 LQKENI. V lost 10 bases and J 4 bases, leaving 19 bases between the germline ends. The CDR3 sequence is 14 residues long.